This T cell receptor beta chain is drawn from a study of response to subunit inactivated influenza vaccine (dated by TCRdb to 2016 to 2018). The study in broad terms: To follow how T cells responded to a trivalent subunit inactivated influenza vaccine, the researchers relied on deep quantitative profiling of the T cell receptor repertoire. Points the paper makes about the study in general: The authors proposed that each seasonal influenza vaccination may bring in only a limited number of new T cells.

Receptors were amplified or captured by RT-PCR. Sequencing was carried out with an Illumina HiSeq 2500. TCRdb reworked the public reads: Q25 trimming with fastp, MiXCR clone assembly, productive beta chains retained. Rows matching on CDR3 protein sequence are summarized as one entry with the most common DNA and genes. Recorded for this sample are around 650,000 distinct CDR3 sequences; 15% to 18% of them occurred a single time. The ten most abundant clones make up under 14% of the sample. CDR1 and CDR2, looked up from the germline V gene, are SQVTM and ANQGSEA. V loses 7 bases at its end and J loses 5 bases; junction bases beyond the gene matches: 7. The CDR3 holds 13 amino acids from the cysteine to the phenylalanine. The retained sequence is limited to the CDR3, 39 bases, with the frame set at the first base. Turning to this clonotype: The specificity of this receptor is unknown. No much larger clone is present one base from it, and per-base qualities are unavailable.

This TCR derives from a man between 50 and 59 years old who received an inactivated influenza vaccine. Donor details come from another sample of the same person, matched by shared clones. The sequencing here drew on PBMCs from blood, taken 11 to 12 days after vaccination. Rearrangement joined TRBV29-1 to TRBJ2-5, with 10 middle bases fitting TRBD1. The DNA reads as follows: TGCAGCGCCGCTACGGACAGGGGGGAGACCCAGTACTTC. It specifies CSAATDRGETQYF.